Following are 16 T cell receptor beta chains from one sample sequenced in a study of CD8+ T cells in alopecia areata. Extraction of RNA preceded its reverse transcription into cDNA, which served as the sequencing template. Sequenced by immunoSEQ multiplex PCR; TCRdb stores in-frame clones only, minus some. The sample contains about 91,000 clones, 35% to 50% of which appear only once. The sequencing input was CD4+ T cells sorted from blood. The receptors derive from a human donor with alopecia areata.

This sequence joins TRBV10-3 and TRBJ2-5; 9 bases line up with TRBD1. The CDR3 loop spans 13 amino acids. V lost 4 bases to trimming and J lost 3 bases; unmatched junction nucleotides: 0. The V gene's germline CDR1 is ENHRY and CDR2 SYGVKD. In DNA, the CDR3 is TGTGCCATCAGTGGGACAGGGGAAGAGACCCAGTACTTC. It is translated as CAISGTGEETQYF.

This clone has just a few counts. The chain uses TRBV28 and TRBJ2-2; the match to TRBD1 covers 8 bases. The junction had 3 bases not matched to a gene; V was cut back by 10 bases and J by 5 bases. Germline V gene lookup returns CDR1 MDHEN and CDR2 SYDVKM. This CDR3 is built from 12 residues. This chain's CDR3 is CAIDRGTGELFF. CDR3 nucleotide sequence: TGTGCCATCGACAGGGGTACCGGGGAGCTGTTTTTT.

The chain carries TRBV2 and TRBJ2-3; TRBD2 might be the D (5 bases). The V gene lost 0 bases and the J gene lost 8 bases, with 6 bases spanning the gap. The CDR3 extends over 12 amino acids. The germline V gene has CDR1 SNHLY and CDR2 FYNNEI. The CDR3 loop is CASSEAGGTQYF. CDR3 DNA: TGTGCCAGCAGTGAAGCAGGAGGTACGCAGTATTTT.

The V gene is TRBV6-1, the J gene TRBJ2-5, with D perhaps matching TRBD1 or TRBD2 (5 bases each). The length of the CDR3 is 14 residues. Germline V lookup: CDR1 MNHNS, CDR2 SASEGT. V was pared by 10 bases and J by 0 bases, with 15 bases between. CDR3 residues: CATTLGTYQETQYF. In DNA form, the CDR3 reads TGTGCCACCACCCTGGGGACCTACCAAGAGACCCAGTACTTC.

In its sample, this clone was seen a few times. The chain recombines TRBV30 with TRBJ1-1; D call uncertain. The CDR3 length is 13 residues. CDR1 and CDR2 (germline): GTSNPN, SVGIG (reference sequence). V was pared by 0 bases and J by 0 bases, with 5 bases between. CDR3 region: CAWSVQMNTEAFF. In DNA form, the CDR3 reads TGTGCCTGGAGTGTACAAATGAACACTGAAGCTTTCTTT.

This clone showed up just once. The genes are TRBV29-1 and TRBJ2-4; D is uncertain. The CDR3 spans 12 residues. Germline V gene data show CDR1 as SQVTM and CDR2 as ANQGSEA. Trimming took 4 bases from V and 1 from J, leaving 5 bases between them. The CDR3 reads CSVVYAKNIQYF. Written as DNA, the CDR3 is TGCAGCGTTGTGTATGCCAAAAACATTCAGTACTTC. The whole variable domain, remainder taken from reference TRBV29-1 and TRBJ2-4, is SAVISQKPSRDICQRGTSLTIQCQVDSQVTMMFWYRQQPGQSLTLIATANQGSEATYESGFVIDKFPISRPNLTFSTLTVSNMSPEDSSIYLCSVVYAKNIQYFGAGTRLSVL.

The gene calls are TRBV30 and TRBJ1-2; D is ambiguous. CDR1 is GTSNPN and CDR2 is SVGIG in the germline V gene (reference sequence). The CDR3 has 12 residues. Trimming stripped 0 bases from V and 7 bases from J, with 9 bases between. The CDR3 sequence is CAWSVTRPGYTF. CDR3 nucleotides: TGTGCCTGGAGTGTAACGAGACCTGGCTACACCTTC.

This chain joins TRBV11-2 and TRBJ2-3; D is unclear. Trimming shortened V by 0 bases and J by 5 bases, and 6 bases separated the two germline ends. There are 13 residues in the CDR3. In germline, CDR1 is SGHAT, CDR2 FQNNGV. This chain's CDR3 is CASSLERQDTQYF. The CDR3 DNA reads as TGTGCCAGCAGCTTAGAGCGTCAAGATACGCAGTATTTT.

The CDR3 region is CASKGTSGLDTQYF. CDR3 in DNA: TGTGCCAGCAAAGGGACTAGTGGGTTGGATACGCAGTATTTT. The genes are TRBV28 and TRBJ2-3; 8 nucleotides align to TRBD2. V lost 7 bases and J lost 6; bases outside the gene matches: 9. From germline, CDR1 is MDHEN and CDR2 SYDVKM. This CDR3 region has 14 residues. Supplemented by reference TRBV28 and TRBJ2-3, the full variable domain reads DVKVTQSSRYLVKRTGEKVFLECVQDMDHENMFWYRQDPGLGLRLIYFSYDVKMKEKGDIPEGYSVSREKKERFSLILESASTNQTSMYLCASKGTSGLDTQYFGPGTRLTVL.

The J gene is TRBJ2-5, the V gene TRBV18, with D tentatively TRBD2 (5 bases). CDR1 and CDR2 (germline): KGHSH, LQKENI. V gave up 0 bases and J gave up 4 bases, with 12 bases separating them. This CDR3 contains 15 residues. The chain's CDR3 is CASSPPNPGRETQYF. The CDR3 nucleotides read TGTGCCAGCTCACCACCGAATCCGGGGAGAGAGACCCAGTACTTC. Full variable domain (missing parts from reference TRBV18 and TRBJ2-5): NAGVMQNPRHLVRRRGQEARLRCSPMKGHSHVYWYRQLPEEGLKFMVYLQKENIIDESGMPKERFSAEFPKEGPSILRIQQVVRGDSAAYFCASSPPNPGRETQYFGPGTRLLVL.

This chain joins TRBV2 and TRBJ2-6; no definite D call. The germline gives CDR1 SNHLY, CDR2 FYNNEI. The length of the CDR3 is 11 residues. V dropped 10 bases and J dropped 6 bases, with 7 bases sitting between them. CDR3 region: CATTTANVLTF. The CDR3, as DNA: TGTGCCACCACAACGGCCAACGTCCTGACTTTC. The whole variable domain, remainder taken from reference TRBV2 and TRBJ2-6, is EPEVTQTPSHQVTQMGQEVILRCVPISNHLYFYWYRQILGQKVEFLVSFYNNEISEKSEIFDDQFSVERPDGSNFTLKIRSTKLEDSAMYFCATTTANVLTFGAGSRLTVL.

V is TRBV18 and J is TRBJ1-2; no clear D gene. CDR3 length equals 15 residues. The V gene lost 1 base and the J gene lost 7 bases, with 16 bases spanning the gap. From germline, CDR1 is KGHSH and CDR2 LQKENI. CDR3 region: CASSPLGAGRSGYTF. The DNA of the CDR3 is TGTGCCAGCTCACCACTGGGTGCCGGACGGTCTGGCTACACCTTC.

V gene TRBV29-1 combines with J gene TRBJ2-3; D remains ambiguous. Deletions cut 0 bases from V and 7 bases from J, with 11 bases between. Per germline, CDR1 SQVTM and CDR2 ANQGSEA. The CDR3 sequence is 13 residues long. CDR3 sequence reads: CSVEEASAHTQYF. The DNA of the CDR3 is TGCAGCGTTGAAGAGGCTAGTGCGCATACGCAGTATTTT.

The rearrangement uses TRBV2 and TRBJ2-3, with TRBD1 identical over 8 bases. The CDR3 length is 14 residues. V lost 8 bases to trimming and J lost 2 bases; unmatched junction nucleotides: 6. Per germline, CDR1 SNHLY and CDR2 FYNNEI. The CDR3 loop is CASRRTGITDTQYF. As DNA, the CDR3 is TGTGCCAGCCGTCGGACAGGGATCACAGATACGCAGTATTTT.

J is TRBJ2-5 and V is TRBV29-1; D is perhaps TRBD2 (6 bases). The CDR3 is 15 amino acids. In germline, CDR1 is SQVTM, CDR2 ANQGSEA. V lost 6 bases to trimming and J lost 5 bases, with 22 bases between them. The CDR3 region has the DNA TGCAGCGTAACTCCCGCCTGGGGTGGAGGGGAGACCCAGTACTTC. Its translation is CSVTPAWGGGETQYF.

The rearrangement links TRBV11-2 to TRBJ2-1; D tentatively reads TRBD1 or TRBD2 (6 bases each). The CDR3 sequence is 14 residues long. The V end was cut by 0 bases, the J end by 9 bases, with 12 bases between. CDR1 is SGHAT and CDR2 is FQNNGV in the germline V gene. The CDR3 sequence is CASSLDRGGTEQFF. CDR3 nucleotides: TGTGCCAGCAGCTTAGATCGAGGGGGGACTGAGCAGTTCTTC.